This TCR beta chain was profiled in a study of long-term antiretroviral therapy in people with HIV. Overall study results and limits: HIV repertoire CDR3 lengths ranged less widely than those of controls.

Turning to this clone: As yet, its antigen is unknown.

This CDR3 region has 14 residues. CDR1 and CDR2 (germline): KGHSH, LQKENI. V shed 6 bases and J shed 0 bases, with 11 bases lying between them. The assay used was immunoSEQ (version v3.0), run at survey level. TCRdb's table, derived via immunoSEQ multiplex PCR, lists solely in-frame clones and lacks some. Of about 32,000 clones in the sample, about 82% were seen once. The clonotype originates from a man younger than 35 with HIV. Sample: unsorted PBMCs, taken roughly 3.5 years after starting antiretroviral therapy. The V and J genes are TRBV18 and TRBJ1-1; D may be TRBD1 (6 bases). The chain's CDR3 is CASSRTVLNTEAFF. As DNA, the CDR3 is TGTGCCAGCTCTCGGACAGTGCTGAACACTGAAGCTTTCTTT.